This T cell receptor beta chain came from a study of blood T cells in healthy people across ages. The germline gives CDR1 MNHNS, CDR2 SASEGT. V lost 5 bases and J lost 4; bases outside the gene matches: 8. The CDR3 extends over 15 amino acids. This clonotype showed up just a few times. Through a sample-barcoded 5' primer and a J-beta primer mix, a second PCR was run for roughly 7 to 12 cycles. TCRdb re-derived calls from the 5' RACE reads in MiXCR, one entry per CDR3 protein. The data contain some 1.6 million distinct CDR3 sequences, roughly 32% of them seen just once; the ten biggest clones take up about 11%.

The sequence derives from a woman younger than 45 in good health. Material for sequencing was blood. This chain uses TRBV6-1 with TRBJ2-3; 8 bases fit TRBD1. This CDR3 reads CASSQDRVEADTQYF. Here the CDR3 DNA reads TGTGCCAGCAGTCAGGACAGGGTGGAAGCAGATACGCAGTATTTT.